One and the same sample provided the 9 T cell receptor beta chains below, sequenced in a study of tumor-infiltrating lymphocytes in primary liver carcinoma. Priming with a constant-region primer yielded TCR beta cDNA from roughly 490 ng total RNA. Construction of TCR beta libraries relied on three successive nested multiplex PCR rounds employing slightly modified ARM-PCR. In the first two PCR rounds, TRBV1-TRBV30 forward primers were paired with a C-beta reverse primer, and each round lasted roughly 9 cycles. MiXCR was run by TCRdb on the multiplex PCR reads, yielding one entry per CDR3 protein. The data show 100,000 or so distinct CDR3 sequences, with 82% seen just once and 15% to 25% held by the top ten. The study co-extracted DNA and RNA from around 20-30 mg of unsorted bulk tissue. The sequenced sample was liver tumor tissue from sampling region 3. Documented subset: tumor region T3, left-lateral pole. The receptor source for this set is a man aged 35-49 years with primary liver carcinoma and hepatitis B virus infection.

On this clonotype: The junction does not match germline at one end; this may be a read error. V is TRBV12-3 or TRBV12-4 and J is TRBJ2-7, with D unclear. The CDR3 contains 13 residues. The chain's CDR3 is CACSGGTSYEQYF. Written as DNA, the CDR3 is TGTGCCTGCAGTGGTGGCACCAGCTACGAGCAGTACTTC.

Remarks on this clonotype: This could be a read error, since a much larger clone is one nucleotide away. The chain has TRBV7-9 and TRBJ1-5; D call uncertain. CDR3 length equals 14 residues. The germline gives CDR1 SEHNR, CDR2 FQNEAQ (reference sequence). The CDR3 region is CTSSLGNPSQPQHF. CDR3 coding DNA: TGTACCAGCAGCTTAGGGAACCCGAGTCAGCCCCAGCATTTT.

For this clonotype: At one of its ends the junction is not consistent with the germline gene, which may arise from a read error. The chain carries TRBV5-1 and TRBJ2-3; D ambiguous. Germline V gene sequence: CDR1 SGHRS, CDR2 YFSETQ. The CDR3 is made up of 13 amino acids. CDR3 nucleotide sequence: TGCGCAAGCAGCTTATACATAGCAGATACGCAGTATTTT. As protein: CASSLYIADTQYF.

Regarding this clonotype: This may stem from a read error, because a much larger clone lies one nucleotide away. The missing conserved phenylalanine or tryptophan at the end of this CDR3 makes a read error likely. V usage is TRBV5-1 and J usage is TRBJ2-1; D unclear. This CDR3 region has 15 residues. CDR1 is SGHRS and CDR2 is YFSETQ in the germline V gene. The germline V and J ends were trimmed by 1 base and 3 bases, with 11 bases remaining between them. CDR3 protein: CASSLIESGYNEQFL. The CDR3 DNA sequence: TGCGCCAGCAGCTTGATTGAAAGTGGCTACAATGAGCAGTTCTTA.

Concerning this clonotype itself: Compared with germline, one end of the junction differs, possibly owing to a read error. The J gene is TRBJ2-6, the V gene TRBV11-2; tentatively, D is TRBD1 or TRBD2 (5 bases each). The CDR3 is made up of 15 amino acids. Germline V gene lookup returns CDR1 SGHAT and CDR2 FQNNGV. The CDR3 DNA is TGTGCCACTCAGCGGCCGTGCTCTGGGGCCAACGTCCTGACTTTT. It is translated as CATQRPCSGANVLTF.

This sequence joins TRBV4-2 and TRBJ2-6; D is possibly TRBD1 (6 bases). With 11 bases removed from V and 4 bases from J, the gap between germline ends came to 18 bases. CDR3 length: 15 amino acids. Looked up from germline, CDR1 is LGHNA and CDR2 is YNFKEQ. In DNA, the CDR3 is TGTGCCTGCAACCGTCAGGGGTCCGGGGCCAACGTCCTGACTTTC. Translation gives CACNRQGSGANVLTF.

In regard to this clonotype: At one boundary the junction diverges from the germline segment, which might be a read error. The chain recombines TRBV5-1 with TRBJ2-4, with TRBD1 matching over 7 bases. CDR1 SGHRS and CDR2 YFSETQ come from the germline V gene. This CDR3 is 17 amino acids long. CDR3 sequence (DNA): TGCGCCAGCAGCTTGGGAGGGACAGACTTAGCCAAAAACGTTCAGTACTTC. It codes for CASSLGGTDLAKNVQYF.

Concerning this clonotype: Relative to the germline gene, one junction end is altered; a read error may explain this. The chain's CDR3 is CGVERGAPTYEQYF. The CDR3 DNA sequence: TGCGGCGTTGAGAGAGGGGCCCCTACTTACGAGCAATACTTC. J is TRBJ2-7 and V is TRBV29-1; D is perhaps TRBD1 or TRBD2 (5 bases each). Germline assignment: CDR1 SQVTM and CDR2 ANQGSEA. The CDR3 sequence is 14 residues long.

The rearrangement links TRBV21-1 to TRBJ2-7; TRBD1 reflects the table's D call only, with no check against the DNA. TRBV21-1 is a documented pseudogene. The CDR3 is made up of 17 amino acids. CDR3 coding DNA: TGTGCCAGCAGTCGAACTCCCTCGGGGACAGTGGTGCGCGAGCAGTACTTC. This codes for CASSRTPSGTVVREQYF.